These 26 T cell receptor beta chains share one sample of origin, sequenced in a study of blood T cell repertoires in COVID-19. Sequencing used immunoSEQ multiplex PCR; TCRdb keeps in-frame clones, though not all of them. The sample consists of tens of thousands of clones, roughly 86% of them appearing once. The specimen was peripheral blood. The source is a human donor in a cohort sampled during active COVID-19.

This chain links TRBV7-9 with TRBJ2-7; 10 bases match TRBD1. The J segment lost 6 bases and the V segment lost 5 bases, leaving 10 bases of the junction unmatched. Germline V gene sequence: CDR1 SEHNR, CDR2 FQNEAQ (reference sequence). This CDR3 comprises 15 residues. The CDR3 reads CASSTGTGVFGEQYF. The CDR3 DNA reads TGTGCCAGCAGCACCGGGACAGGGGTTTTTGGCGAGCAGTACTTC.

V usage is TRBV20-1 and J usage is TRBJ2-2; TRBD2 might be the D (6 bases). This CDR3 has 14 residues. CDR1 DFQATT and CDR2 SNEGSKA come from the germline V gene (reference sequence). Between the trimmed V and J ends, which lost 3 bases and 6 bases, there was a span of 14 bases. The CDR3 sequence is CSASRAGTAGELFF. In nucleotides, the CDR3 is TGCAGTGCTAGTAGGGCGGGAACGGCCGGGGAGCTGTTTTTT.

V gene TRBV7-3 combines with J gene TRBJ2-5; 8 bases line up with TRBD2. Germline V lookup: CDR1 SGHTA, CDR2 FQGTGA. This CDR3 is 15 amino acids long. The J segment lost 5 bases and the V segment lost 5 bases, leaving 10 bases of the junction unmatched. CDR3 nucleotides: TGTGCCAGCAGCGTATCGGGGGGGCGTTTTGAGACCCAGTACTTC. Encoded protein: CASSVSGGRFETQYF.

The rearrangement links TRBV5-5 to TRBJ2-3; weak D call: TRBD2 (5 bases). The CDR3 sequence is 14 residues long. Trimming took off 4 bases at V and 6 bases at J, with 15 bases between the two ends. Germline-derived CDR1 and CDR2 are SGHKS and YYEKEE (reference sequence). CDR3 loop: CASSVTGSADTQYF. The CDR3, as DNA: TGTGCCAGCAGCGTGACGGGAAGCGCTGATACGCAGTATTTT.

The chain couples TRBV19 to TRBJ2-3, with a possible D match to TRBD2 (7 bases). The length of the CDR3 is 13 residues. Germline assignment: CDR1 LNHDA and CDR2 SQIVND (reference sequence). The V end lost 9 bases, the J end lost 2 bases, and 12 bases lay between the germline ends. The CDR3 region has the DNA TGTGCCAGCGGGGGGCAAGTCACAGATACGCAGTATTTT. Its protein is CASGGQVTDTQYF.

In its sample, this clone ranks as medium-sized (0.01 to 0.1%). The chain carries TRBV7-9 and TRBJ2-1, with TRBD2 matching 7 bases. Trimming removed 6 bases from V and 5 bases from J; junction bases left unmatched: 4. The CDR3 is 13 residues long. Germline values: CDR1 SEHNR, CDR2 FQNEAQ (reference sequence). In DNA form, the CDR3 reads TGTGCCAGCAGTCCCAGCGGGAACAATGAGCAGTTCTTC. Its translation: CASSPSGNNEQFF.

CDR3 in DNA: TGTGCCAGCTCGGACCAGGGGGCGGGAAATCAGCCCCAGCATTTT. This sequence encodes CASSDQGAGNQPQHF. The chain carries TRBV18 and TRBJ1-5; the match to TRBD1 covers 8 bases. The CDR3 contains 15 residues. Trimming at V came to 6 bases and at J to 4 bases, leaving 8 bases not matched to a gene. Per germline, CDR1 KGHSH and CDR2 LQKENI.

The CDR3 protein is CASSFGGSEAFF. The DNA for the CDR3 is TGTGCCAGCAGCTTCGGGGGGTCTGAAGCTTTCTTT. This rearrangement joins TRBV11-3 to TRBJ1-1; tentative D call: TRBD1 (5 bases). CDR1 and CDR2 (germline): SGHNT, YENEEA. The ends were cut back, 3 bases at V and 6 bases at J, with 8 bases in the middle. This CDR3 region has 12 residues.

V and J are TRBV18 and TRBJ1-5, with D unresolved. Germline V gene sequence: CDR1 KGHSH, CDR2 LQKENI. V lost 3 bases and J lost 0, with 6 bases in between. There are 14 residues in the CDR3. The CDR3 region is CASSPGHSNQPQHF. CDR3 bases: TGTGCCAGCTCACCTGGGCATAGCAATCAGCCCCAGCATTTT.

The CDR3 protein is CASTRGTLGEQYF. CDR3 DNA: TGTGCCAGCACGAGGGGGACGCTCGGTGAGCAGTACTTC. The V and J genes are TRBV2 and TRBJ2-7, with a weak D call TRBD1 (6 bases). In germline, CDR1 is SNHLY, CDR2 FYNNEI. Trimming shortened V by 7 bases and J by 7 bases, and 17 bases separated the two germline ends. The CDR3 is 13 residues long.

CDR3 sequence (DNA): TGTGCCTGGAGTCTCTCCCCGGGACAGGGAGAAACTGAAGCTTTCTTT. As protein: CAWSLSPGQGETEAFF. The chain is built from TRBV30 and TRBJ1-1; 9 positions match TRBD1. With 2 bases clipped from V and 5 bases from J, the junction kept 12 bases outside the gene matches. Germline CDR1 is GTSNPN and CDR2 is SVGIG (reference sequence). This CDR3 is built from 16 residues.

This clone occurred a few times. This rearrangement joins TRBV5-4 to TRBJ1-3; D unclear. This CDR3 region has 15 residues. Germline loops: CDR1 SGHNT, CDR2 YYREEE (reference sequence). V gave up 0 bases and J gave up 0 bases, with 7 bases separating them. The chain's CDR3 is CASSLVPSSGNTIYF. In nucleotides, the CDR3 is TGTGCCAGCAGCTTGGTTCCCAGCTCTGGAAACACCATATATTTT. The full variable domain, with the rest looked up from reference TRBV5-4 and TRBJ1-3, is ETGVTQSPTHLIKTRGQQVTLRCSSQSGHNTVSWYQQALGQGPQFIFQYYREEENGRGNFPPRFSGLQFPNYSSELNVNALELDDSALYLCASSLVPSSGNTIYFGEGSWLTVV.

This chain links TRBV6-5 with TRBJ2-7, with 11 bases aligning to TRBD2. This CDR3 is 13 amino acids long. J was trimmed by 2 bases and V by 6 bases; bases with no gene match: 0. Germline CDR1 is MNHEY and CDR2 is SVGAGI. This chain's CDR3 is CASRLAGAYEQYF. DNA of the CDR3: TGTGCCAGCAGACTAGCGGGAGCCTACGAGCAGTACTTC.

The CDR3 spells CASSLQAANYEQYF. The CDR3 bases are TGTGCCAGCAGCTTACAGGCAGCCAACTACGAGCAGTACTTC. The V gene is TRBV7-2, the J gene TRBJ2-7; no firm D call. CDR1 is SGHTA and CDR2 is FQGNSA in the germline V gene. The CDR3 extends over 14 amino acids. Trimming cost V 2 bases and J 3 bases, with 11 bases left between them.

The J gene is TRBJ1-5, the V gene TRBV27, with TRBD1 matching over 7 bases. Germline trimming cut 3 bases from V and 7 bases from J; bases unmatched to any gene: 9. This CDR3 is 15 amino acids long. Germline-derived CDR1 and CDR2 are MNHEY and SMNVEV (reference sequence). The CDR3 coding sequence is TGTGCCAGCAGTTTTCGACAGGGTGGAATCCAGCCCCAGCATTTT. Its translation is CASSFRQGGIQPQHF.

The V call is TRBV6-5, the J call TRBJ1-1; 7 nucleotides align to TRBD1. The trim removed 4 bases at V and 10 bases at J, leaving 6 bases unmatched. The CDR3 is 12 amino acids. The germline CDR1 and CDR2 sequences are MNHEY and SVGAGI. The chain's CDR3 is CASSLGQNAAFF. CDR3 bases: TGTGCCAGCAGTTTGGGACAGAACGCAGCTTTCTTT.

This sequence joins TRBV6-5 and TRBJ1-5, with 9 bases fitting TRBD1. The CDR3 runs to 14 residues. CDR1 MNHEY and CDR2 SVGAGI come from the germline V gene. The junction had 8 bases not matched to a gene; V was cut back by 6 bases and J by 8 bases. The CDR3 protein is CASSTWTGDEPQHF. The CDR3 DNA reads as TGTGCCAGCAGCACTTGGACAGGGGATGAGCCCCAGCATTTT.

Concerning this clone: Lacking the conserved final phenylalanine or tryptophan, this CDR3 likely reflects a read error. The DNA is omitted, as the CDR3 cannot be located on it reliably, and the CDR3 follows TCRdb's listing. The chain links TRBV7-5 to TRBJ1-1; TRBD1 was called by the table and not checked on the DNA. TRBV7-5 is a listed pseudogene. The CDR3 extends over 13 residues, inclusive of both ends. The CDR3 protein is CARSQDRGILTAI.

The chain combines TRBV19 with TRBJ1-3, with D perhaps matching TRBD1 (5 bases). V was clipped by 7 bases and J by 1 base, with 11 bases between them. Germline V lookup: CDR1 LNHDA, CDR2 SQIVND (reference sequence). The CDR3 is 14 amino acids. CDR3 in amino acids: CASTLGRSGNTIYF. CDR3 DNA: TGTGCCAGTACCCTGGGGCGGTCTGGAAACACCATATATTTT.

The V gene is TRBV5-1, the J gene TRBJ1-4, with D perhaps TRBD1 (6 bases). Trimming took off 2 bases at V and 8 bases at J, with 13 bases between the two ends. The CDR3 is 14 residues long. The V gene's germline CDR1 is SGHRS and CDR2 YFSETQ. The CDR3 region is CASSFGGREEKLFF. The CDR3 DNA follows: TGCGCCAGCAGCTTCGGGGGGCGAGAAGAAAAACTGTTTTTT.

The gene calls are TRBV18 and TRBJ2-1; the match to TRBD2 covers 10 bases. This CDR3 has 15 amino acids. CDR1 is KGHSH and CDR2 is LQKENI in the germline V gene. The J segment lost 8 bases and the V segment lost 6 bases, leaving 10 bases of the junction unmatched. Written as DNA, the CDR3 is TGTGCCAGCTCCACTAGAAGCGGGGGGGCCGATGAGCAGTTCTTC. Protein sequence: CASSTRSGGADEQFF.

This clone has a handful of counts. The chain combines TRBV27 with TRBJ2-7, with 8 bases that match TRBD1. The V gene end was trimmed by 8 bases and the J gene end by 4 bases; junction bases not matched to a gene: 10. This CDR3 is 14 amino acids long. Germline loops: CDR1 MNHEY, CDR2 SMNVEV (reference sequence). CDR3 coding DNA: TGTGCCAGCCGCCGCCAGGGGGCTATGTACGAGCAGTACTTC. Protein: CASRRQGAMYEQYF.

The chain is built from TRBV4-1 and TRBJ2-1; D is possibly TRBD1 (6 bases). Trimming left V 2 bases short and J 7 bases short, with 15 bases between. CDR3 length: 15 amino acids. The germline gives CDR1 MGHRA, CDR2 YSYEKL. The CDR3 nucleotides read TGCGCCAGCAGCCAAAAGCAGGGGCCGGGGAATGAGCAGTTCTTC. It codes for CASSQKQGPGNEQFF.

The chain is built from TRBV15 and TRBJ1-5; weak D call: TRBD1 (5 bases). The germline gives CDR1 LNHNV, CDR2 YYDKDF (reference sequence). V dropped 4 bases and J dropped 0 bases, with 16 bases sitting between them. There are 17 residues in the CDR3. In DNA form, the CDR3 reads TGTGCCACCAGCAACCCACAGGATATTTATAGCAATCAGCCCCAGCATTTT. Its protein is CATSNPQDIYSNQPQHF.

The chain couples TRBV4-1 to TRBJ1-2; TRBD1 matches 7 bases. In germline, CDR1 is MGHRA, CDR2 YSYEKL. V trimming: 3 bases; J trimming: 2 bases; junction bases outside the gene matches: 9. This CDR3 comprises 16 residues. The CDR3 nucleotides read TGCGCCAGCAGCCAGTCGCCGGGACAGAGAAACTATGGCTACACCTTC. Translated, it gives CASSQSPGQRNYGYTF.

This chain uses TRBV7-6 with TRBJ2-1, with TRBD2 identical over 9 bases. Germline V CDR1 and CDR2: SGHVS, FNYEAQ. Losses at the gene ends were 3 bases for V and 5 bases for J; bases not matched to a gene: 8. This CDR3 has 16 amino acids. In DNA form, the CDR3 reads TGTGCCAGCAGCTTCTATGGCGGGGGGGACGACAATGAGCAGTTCTTC. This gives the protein CASSFYGGGDDNEQFF.